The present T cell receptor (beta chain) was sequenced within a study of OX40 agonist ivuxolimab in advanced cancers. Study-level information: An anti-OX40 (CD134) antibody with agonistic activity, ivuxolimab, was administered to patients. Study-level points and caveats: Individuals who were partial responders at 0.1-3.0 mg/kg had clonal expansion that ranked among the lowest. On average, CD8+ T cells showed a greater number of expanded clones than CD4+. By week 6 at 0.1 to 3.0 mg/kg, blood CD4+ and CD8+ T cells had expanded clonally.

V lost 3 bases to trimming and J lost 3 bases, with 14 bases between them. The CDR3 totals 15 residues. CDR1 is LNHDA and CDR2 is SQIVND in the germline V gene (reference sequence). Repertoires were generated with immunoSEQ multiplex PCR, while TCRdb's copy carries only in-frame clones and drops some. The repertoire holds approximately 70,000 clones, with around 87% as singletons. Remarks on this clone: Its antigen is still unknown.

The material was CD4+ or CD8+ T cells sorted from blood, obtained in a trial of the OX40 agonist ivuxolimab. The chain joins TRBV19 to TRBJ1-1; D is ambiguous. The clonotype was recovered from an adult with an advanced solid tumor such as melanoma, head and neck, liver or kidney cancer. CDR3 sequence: CASSMETVGYTEAFF. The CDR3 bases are TGTGCCAGTAGTATGGAAACAGTTGGTTACACTGAAGCTTTCTTT. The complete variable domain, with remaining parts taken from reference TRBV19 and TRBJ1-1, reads DGGITQSPKYLFRKEGQNVTLSCEQNLNHDAMYWYRQDPGQGLRLIYYSQIVNDFQKGDIAEGYSVSREKKESFPLTVTSAQKNPTAFYLCASSMETVGYTEAFFGQGTRLTVV.